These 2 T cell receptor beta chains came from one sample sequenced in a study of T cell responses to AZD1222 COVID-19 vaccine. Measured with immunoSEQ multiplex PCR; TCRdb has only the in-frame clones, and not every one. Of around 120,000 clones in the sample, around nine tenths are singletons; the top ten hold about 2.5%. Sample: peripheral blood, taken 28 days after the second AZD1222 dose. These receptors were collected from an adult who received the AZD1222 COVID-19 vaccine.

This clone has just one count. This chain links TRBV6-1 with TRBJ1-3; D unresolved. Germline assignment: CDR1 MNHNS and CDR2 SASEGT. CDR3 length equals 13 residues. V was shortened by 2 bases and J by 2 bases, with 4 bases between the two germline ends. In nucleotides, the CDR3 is TGTGCCAGCAGTGAAACAGCTGGAAACACCATATATTTT. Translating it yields CASSETAGNTIYF.

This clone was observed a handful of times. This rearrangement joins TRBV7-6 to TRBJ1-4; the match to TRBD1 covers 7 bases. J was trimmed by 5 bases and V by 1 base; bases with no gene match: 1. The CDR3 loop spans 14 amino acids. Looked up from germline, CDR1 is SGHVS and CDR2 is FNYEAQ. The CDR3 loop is CASSLGQGNEKLFF. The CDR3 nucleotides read TGTGCCAGCAGCTTAGGACAGGGAAATGAAAAACTGTTTTTT.